One sample yielded the 6 T cell receptor beta chains listed below, sequenced in a study of blood T cell repertoires in COVID-19. Assay used: immunoSEQ multiplex PCR; TCRdb lists only in-frame clones, some missing. Found here are roughly 140,000 clones, under 90% of them singletons; the top ten hold approximately 3.4%. The source material was peripheral blood. The receptors here all came from a man in his sixties or seventies who had recovered from COVID-19.

The chain has TRBV19 and TRBJ2-4; D is unresolved. This CDR3 spans 14 amino acids. Trimming shortened V by 3 bases and J by 1 base, and 7 bases separated the two germline ends. The germline CDR1 and CDR2 sequences are LNHDA and SQIVND (reference sequence). The chain's CDR3 is CASSINGAKNIQYF. The DNA of the CDR3 is TGTGCCAGTAGTATTAACGGGGCCAAAAACATTCAGTACTTC.

CDR3 in amino acids: CASSPTSGRSSYEQYF. CDR3 coding DNA: TGTGCCAGCAGCCCAACTAGCGGGAGGAGCTCCTACGAGCAGTACTTC. The V gene is TRBV7-6, the J gene TRBJ2-7, with TRBD2 matching 12 bases. With V trimmed by 5 bases and J by 0 bases, 5 bases remained unmatched. The V gene's germline CDR1 is SGHVS and CDR2 FNYEAQ. The CDR3 has 16 amino acids.

The chain is built from TRBV3-1 (or the pseudogene TRBV3-2) and TRBJ2-1; 9 nucleotides agree with TRBD2. Per germline, CDR1 LGHDT and CDR2 YNNKEL (reference sequence). This CDR3 has 17 amino acids. V was clipped by 4 bases and J by 6 bases; unmatched bases: 13. CDR3 residues: CASSLLPETSGVNEQFF. The CDR3 DNA sequence: TGTGCCAGCAGCCTCCTACCCGAGACTAGCGGAGTCAATGAGCAGTTCTTC.

There are a few counts of this clone. The gene calls are TRBV4-1 and TRBJ2-7; tentative D call: TRBD2 (5 bases). The length of the CDR3 is 15 residues. Germline CDR1 reads MGHRA; CDR2 reads YSYEKL. Trimming took off 1 base at V and 3 bases at J, with 13 bases between the two ends. CDR3 residues: CASSQGGGSYYEQYF. CDR3 bases: TGCGCCAGCAGCCAAGGCGGCGGGTCGTACTACGAGCAGTACTTC.

The rearrangement joins TRBV19 to TRBJ2-7; D not resolved. Trimming took 1 base from V and 0 from J, leaving 13 bases between them. Germline V CDR1 and CDR2: LNHDA, SQIVND (reference sequence). The CDR3 totals 16 residues. The CDR3 coding sequence is TGTGCCAGTAGTATAGTCGAGACTCCGAGCTCCTACGAGCAGTACTTC. The encoded protein is CASSIVETPSSYEQYF.

The sample holds one count of this clone. V is TRBV6-2 or TRBV6-3 and J is TRBJ1-1; D not resolved. Germline V gene lookup returns CDR1 MNHEY and CDR2 SVGEGT. This CDR3 contains 13 residues. Trimming left V 3 bases short and J 8 bases short, with 13 bases between. DNA for the CDR3: TGTGCCAGCAGTTATGTCGGCGCCGGGGAAGCTTTCTTT. This encodes CASSYVGAGEAFF.